This T cell receptor (beta chain) was found in a study of vaccination and CD4 T cells after COVID-19. The Oncomine TCR Beta short-read assay was applied to DNA of cultured CD4+ T cells. The authors extracted genomic DNA from cultured CD4+ T cells. One entry per CDR3 protein results from TCRdb running MiXCR on the PCR reads. The top ten clones hold 8.3% of a sample with around 9,700 distinct CDR3 sequences, about 35% of them seen once. The table lists this clonotype with a few counts. Its antigen is not identified. CDR3 length: 15 amino acids. Looked up from germline, CDR1 is MNHEY and CDR2 is SMNVEV (reference sequence). V shed 6 bases and J 5 bases; nucleotides not matched to a gene: 8. The sample's treatment: roughly 11-day PBMC culture with coronavirus spike peptide pools or control peptides (ViraFEST assay). Those CD4+ T cells from the unexposed donor predate the COVID-19 pandemic (2011-2018).

The origin of this receptor is a human donor in good health. This chain joins TRBV27 and TRBJ2-2; 8 bases match TRBD2. Sequences were obtained from CD4+ T cells from blood, cultured in vitro. In DNA, the CDR3 is TGTGCCAGCAGCTCTAGCGGGCGGTGGACCGGGGAGCTGTTTTTT. Protein sequence: CASSSSGRWTGELFF.